The count of the clone carrying this T cell receptor (beta chain) is one. CDR3 length: 16 amino acids. In germline, CDR1 is SGHNT, CDR2 YYREEE (reference sequence). With V trimmed by 3 bases and J by 2 bases, 7 bases remained unmatched. In the study's own analysis: Amplification from reference gene primers served as the basis for estimated nucleated cell counts. Here immunoSEQ multiplex PCR was the method, and the copy in TCRdb shows in-frame clones only, minus some. V and J calls and clone size are those listed in that table; D and trimming were worked out from the DNA. The data show 180,000 or so clones, with roughly nine tenths seen just once and 9.5% to 13% held by the top ten. The sample comes from a study of blood T cell repertoires in COVID-19. Study-level information: Sources were T cells, B-cell-depleted T cells, or PBMCs; the material itself was cDNA or gDNA.

The chain combines TRBV5-4 with TRBJ2-5; TRBD2 agrees at 10 bases. The receptor was isolated from a woman aged 55-70 years with COVID-19, enrolled during active disease. Sample: peripheral blood. Here the CDR3 reads CASSWDSSGSQETQYF. For the CDR3, the DNA is TGTGCCAGCAGCTGGGATTCTAGCGGGAGTCAAGAGACCCAGTACTTC.